The subject of this entry is one T cell receptor (beta chain). The V end lost 0 bases, the J end lost 2 bases, and 14 bases lay between the germline ends. This CDR3 is built from 16 residues. In germline, CDR1 is MNHEY, CDR2 SVGAGI. The data were taken from a study of control samples from healthy donors and cancer patients. Here immunoSEQ multiplex PCR was the method, and the copy in TCRdb shows in-frame clones only, minus some. The data hold some 160,000 clones, with about 94% observed a single time. The sample taken for sequencing was blood. The receptor was isolated from a woman aged 35 to 49 in good health. The gene calls are TRBV6-5 and TRBJ2-7, with no clear D. Written as DNA, the CDR3 is TGTGCCAGCAGTTACTCGAGTAGTCAAACGCCCTACGAGCAGTACTTC. Protein product: CASSYSSSQTPYEQYF.